The clone carrying this T cell receptor beta chain was counted a few times. Its target is not known. These data belong to a study of CD8 T cells in ankylosing spondylitis. TCRdb re-analysed the 5' RACE reads in MiXCR, keeping a single row per CDR3 protein. This sample has about 140,000 distinct CDR3 sequences, with 6% to 8% found just once. This CDR3 contains 14 residues. With 6 bases clipped from V and 7 bases from J, the junction kept 8 bases outside the gene matches. Study findings and constraints: Disease-linked clones reportedly concentrated significantly in matched ankylosing spondylitis synovial fluid.

This TCR was sampled from a female donor with ankylosing spondylitis or in good health (not recorded which). The sequencing input was blood, either unsorted or a sorted T cell fraction (not recorded which). The gene calls are TRBV12-3 or TRBV12-4 and TRBJ1-2; TRBD1 matches at 10 bases. The CDR3 nucleotides are TGTGCCAGCAGCTGGCGGGACAGGGGAGCTGGCTACACCTTC. Protein sequence: CASSWRDRGAGYTF.